These 7 T cell receptor beta chains were all obtained from the same sample, sequenced in a study of spatial heterogeneity in lung cancer. In TCRdb, the 5' RACE reads were re-called with MiXCR into one record per CDR3 protein. The sample contains under 150,000 distinct CDR3 sequences, 12% of which appear only once. Documented time point: blood at routine non-recurrence follow-up after resection. The input material, whole RNA from tumor, nontumor lung or frozen PBMC, was sequenced unsorted. Sequenced here: PBMCs, sampled at follow-up. The receptor source for this set is a male donor with early-stage non-small cell lung cancer.

This clonotype appeared a few times. V gene TRBV11-3 combines with J gene TRBJ2-7, with 8 bases lining up with TRBD2. Germline loops: CDR1 SGHNT, CDR2 YENEEA. The V segment lost 5 bases and the J segment 6 bases; nucleotides outside the gene matches: 15. The CDR3 consists of 16 residues. The CDR3 region is CASSPHGSGGRGEQYF. In DNA form, the CDR3 reads TGTGCCAGCAGCCCCCACGGGAGCGGGGGCCGCGGCGAGCAGTACTTC.

This clonotype was counted ten times or more. The chain couples TRBV5-1 to TRBJ2-3, with 10 nucleotides matching TRBD2. V trimming: 0 bases; J trimming: 0 bases; junction bases outside the gene matches: 4. The CDR3 runs 17 residues. Germline values: CDR1 SGHRS, CDR2 YFSETQ. The CDR3 reads CASSLEAGGPSTDTQYF. CDR3 DNA: TGCGCCAGCAGCTTGGAAGCGGGGGGGCCTAGCACAGATACGCAGTATTTT.

This clonotype occurred a few times. The chain uses TRBV15 and TRBJ2-4; tentative D call: TRBD1 (6 bases). The CDR3 is 14 amino acids. Per germline, CDR1 LNHNV and CDR2 YYDKDF (reference sequence). Trimming stripped 2 bases from V and 6 bases from J, with 11 bases between. The CDR3 DNA reads TGTGCCACCAGCAGACCCACAGGGCCAAACATTCAGTACTTC. Translating it yields CATSRPTGPNIQYF. The full variable domain, completed using reference TRBV15 and TRBJ2-4, is DAMVIQNPRYQVTQFGKPVTLSCSQTLNHNVMYWYQQKSSQAPKLLFHYYDKDFNNEADTPDNFQSRRPNTSFCFLDIRSPGLGDTAMYLCATSRPTGPNIQYFGAGTRLSVL.

On this clonotype: A read error may produce the germline difference seen at one junction end. This chain links TRBV7-7 with TRBJ2-2, with D possibly being TRBD2 (6 bases). CDR3 length equals 16 residues. CDR1 and CDR2 (germline): SSHAT, FNYEAQ (reference sequence). The CDR3 reads CASSLERAGLAGELFF. For the CDR3, the DNA is TGTGCTAGCAGCTTAGAGCGGGCAGGGTTGGCCGGGGAGCTGTTTTTT.

This clonotype was seen repeatedly, ten times or more. This rearrangement joins TRBV5-6 to TRBJ1-1; D possibly corresponds to TRBD1 (6 bases). The CDR3 totals 14 residues. Per germline, CDR1 SGHDT and CDR2 YYEEEE. V was trimmed by 2 bases and J by 3 bases, leaving 11 bases between them. DNA for the CDR3: TGTGCCAGCAGCTTACAGGGTACGGACACTGAAGCTTTCTTT. The encoded protein is CASSLQGTDTEAFF.

This clonotype showed up just a few times. V usage is TRBV20-1 and J usage is TRBJ1-3; D gene ambiguous. The germline V and J ends were trimmed by 5 bases and 0 bases, with 11 bases remaining between them. Germline assignment: CDR1 DFQATT and CDR2 SNEGSKA (reference sequence). The CDR3 spans 14 residues. CDR3 in DNA: TGCAGTGCTCAAAATAGAAGCTCTGGAAACACCATATATTTT. Its protein product is CSAQNRSSGNTIYF.

The table lists this clonotype with a few counts. V is TRBV28 and J is TRBJ1-5; the D gene is possibly TRBD1 (6 bases). V gave up 7 bases and J gave up 6 bases, with 13 bases separating them. The CDR3 runs to 13 residues. The V gene's germline CDR1 is MDHEN and CDR2 SYDVKM. The CDR3 DNA reads as TGTGCCAGCACCTTACAGGGAGGTCAGCCCCAGCATTTT. This encodes CASTLQGGQPQHF.